What follows are 15 T cell receptor beta chains derived from one specimen sequenced in a study of tumor-infiltrating lymphocytes in primary liver carcinoma. The researchers obtained blood RNA from unsorted whole blood and also extracted germline DNA. The input was roughly 0.5 ug total RNA; TCR beta cDNA was made from it with a constant-region primer. Libraries covering TCR beta were generated through three nested multiplex PCR rounds (using a slightly modified ARM-PCR). Researchers ran the first two PCR rounds for ten to eleven cycles each with TRBV1-TRBV30 forward primers and a C-beta reverse primer. One entry per CDR3 protein results from TCRdb running MiXCR on the multiplex PCR reads. The sample includes approximately 340,000 distinct CDR3 sequences, 65% of them seen just once. Specimen: peripheral blood. These receptors all stem from a man aged 35 to 55 with primary liver carcinoma and hepatitis B virus infection.

Note on this clonotype: One end of the junction fails to match germline, which may point to a read error. V usage is TRBV11-2 and J usage is TRBJ2-1; no clear D. The CDR3 totals 12 residues. Germline V gene data show CDR1 as SGHAT and CDR2 as FQNNGV. This CDR3 is CVSSLDHNGQFF. The CDR3 DNA reads TGTGTCAGCAGCTTAGATCACAATGGGCAGTTCTTC.

On this clonotype: At one of its ends the junction is not consistent with the germline gene, which may arise from a read error. J is TRBJ2-3 and V is TRBV11-2, with D possibly TRBD1 on 5 matching bases. The assigned J gene may be wrong: the sequence end matches TRBJ1-5 better. Germline-derived CDR1 and CDR2 are SGHAT and FQNNGV. The CDR3 has 14 amino acids. The CDR3: CTSAGNWVIDTQHF. The CDR3 DNA follows: TGTACCAGCGCAGGGAACTGGGTCATAGATACGCAGCATTTT.

The gene calls are TRBV6-1 and TRBJ2-7; 8 bases map to TRBD2. After removal of 7 bases from V and 2 bases from J, the junction contained 7 bases not matched to a gene. The CDR3 has 14 amino acids. The germline CDR1 and CDR2 sequences are MNHNS and SASEGT. The CDR3 region is CASNMAGGAYEQYF. CDR3 nucleotide sequence: TGTGCCAGCAATATGGCGGGAGGTGCCTACGAGCAGTACTTC.

Turning to this clonotype: A junction boundary mismatches the germline segment, possibly from a read error. The V and J genes are TRBV5-1 and TRBJ2-7, with a weak D call TRBD1 (6 bases). This CDR3 contains 18 residues. CDR1 and CDR2 from the germline V gene are SGHRS and YFSETQ. As DNA, the CDR3 is TGCGCCAGCAGCTTGGCGGAGCTCAACAGGGTGGGGTCCTGCGAGCAGTACTTC. Its protein is CASSLAELNRVGSCEQYF.

V gene TRBV5-1 combines with J gene TRBJ1-1; D perhaps matches TRBD1 (5 bases). From germline, CDR1 is SGHRS and CDR2 YFSETQ. The germline V and J ends were trimmed by 4 bases and 1 base, with 14 bases remaining between them. The CDR3 totals 15 residues. The CDR3 region is CASSVDRGRNTEAFF. CDR3 nucleotide sequence: TGCGCCAGCAGCGTCGACCGGGGCCGGAACACTGAAGCTTTCTTT.

Notes on this clonotype: Without the conserved terminal phenylalanine or tryptophan, this CDR3 likely stems from a read error. The chain uses TRBV4-2 and TRBJ1-1; D not certain. Germline lookup yields CDR1 LGHNA and CDR2 YNFKEQ. The CDR3 length is 13 residues. The CDR3 DNA sequence: TGTGCCAACAGCCAAGATCCGTTGGACGAGGCTTTCATT. Its translation: CANSQDPLDEAFI.

Comments on this clonotype: In this CDR3 the conserved last residue, phenylalanine or tryptophan, is missing, so a read error is likely. The chain recombines TRBV20-1 with TRBJ1-2; D gene unclear. The CDR3 sequence is 13 residues long. CDR1 DFQATT and CDR2 SNEGSKA come from the germline V gene (reference sequence). V shed 5 bases and J shed 8 bases, with 18 bases lying between them. The CDR3 loop reads CSAAFTHNEGYTL. DNA for the CDR3: TGCAGTGCTGCCTTCACCCATAACGAGGGCTACACCTTA.

The chain recombines TRBV29-1 with TRBJ2-4, with TRBD1 matching 7 bases. Germline V CDR1 and CDR2: SQVTM, ANQGSEA. The CDR3 totals 12 residues. In DNA, the CDR3 is TGCATCGTCGGACAGGAAAAAAACATTCAGTACTTC. It specifies CIVGQEKNIQYF.

The count of this clonotype is one. The chain uses TRBV4-2 and TRBJ2-1; no clear D gene. The V end lost 2 bases, the J end lost 8 bases, and 13 bases lay between the germline ends. This CDR3 comprises 14 residues. Germline CDR1 LGHNA, CDR2 YNFKEQ. The CDR3: CASSQRRLLDEQFF. The DNA for the CDR3 is TGTGCCAGCAGCCAACGGCGGTTATTGGATGAGCAGTTCTTC.

In its sample, this clonotype was seen a few times. The V and J genes are TRBV5-1 and TRBJ2-7; D could derive from TRBD1 or TRBD2 (5 bases each). Germline CDR1 and CDR2: SGHRS and YFSETQ. The CDR3 extends over 14 amino acids. V was trimmed by 2 bases and J by 5 bases, leaving 14 bases between them. The CDR3 bases are TGCGCCAGCAGCTTTCAGGGTCGGGGTGACGAGCAGTACTTC. Protein: CASSFQGRGDEQYF.

About this clonotype: No conserved phenylalanine or tryptophan is present at the end of the CDR3, so a read error is the likely explanation. The V gene is TRBV24-1, the J gene TRBJ2-5, with 9 bases identical to TRBD2. This CDR3 comprises 16 residues. Germline assignment: CDR1 KGHDR and CDR2 SFDVKD. The J segment lost 5 bases and the V segment lost 0 bases, leaving 6 bases of the junction unmatched. In DNA form, the CDR3 reads TGTGCCACCAGTGATTTGGGTAGCGGGAGCTGGGAGACCCAGTACCTC. Protein: CATSDLGSGSWETQYL.

Turning to this clonotype: Its ends do not fully match the called genes, so a read error is possible. The J gene is TRBJ1-1, the V gene TRBV4-1; D gene unclear. Germline assignment: CDR1 MGHRA and CDR2 YSYEKL. The CDR3 loop spans 15 amino acids. The CDR3 loop is CVSSQVSGMNTEAFF. The CDR3 DNA is TGCGTCAGCAGCCAAGTCTCGGGAATGAACACTGAAGCTTTCTTT.

Turning to this clonotype: A read error may explain this, as a much larger clone is one base away. The chain combines TRBV5-5 with TRBJ1-1, with TRBD1 as a possible D gene (6 bases). Germline V CDR1 and CDR2: SGHKS, YYEKEE (reference sequence). The CDR3 contains 17 residues. DNA for the CDR3: TGTGCCAGCAGCTTGTATTTGGGGCCGAGTGGGGACACTGAAGCTTCCTTT. This gives the protein CASSLYLGPSGDTEASF.

This clonotype was detected ten times or more. The gene calls are TRBV29-1 and TRBJ2-1; possible D gene TRBD2, 5 bases. Trimming stripped 1 base from V and 9 bases from J, with 10 bases between. The CDR3 length is 12 residues. Germline V gene lookup returns CDR1 SQVTM and CDR2 ANQGSEA. The CDR3 sequence is CSVEVGVREQFF. Written as DNA, the CDR3 is TGCAGCGTTGAAGTCGGGGTGCGTGAGCAGTTCTTC.

The chain joins TRBV4-1 to TRBJ2-5, with TRBD2 as a possible D gene (5 bases). This CDR3 spans 17 amino acids. Germline V lookup: CDR1 MGHRA, CDR2 YSYEKL. V shed 0 bases and J shed 9 bases, with 23 bases lying between them. CDR3 nucleotides: TGCGCCAGCAGCCAAGATCCTAGGGCAGGCCAAGTGGAGGCCCAGTACTTC. Translating gives CASSQDPRAGQVEAQYF.